These T cell receptor beta chains were read from a single sample in a study of OX40 agonist ivuxolimab in advanced cancers. Sequenced by immunoSEQ multiplex PCR; TCRdb stores in-frame clones only, minus some. The sample holds roughly 40,000 clones; around 89% are singletons and the top ten take 6%. The input for sequencing was CD4+ or CD8+ T cells sorted from blood, taken in a trial of the OX40 agonist ivuxolimab. The receptors come from an adult with an advanced solid tumor such as melanoma, head and neck, liver or kidney cancer. CDR3s include the opening cysteine and the closing phenylalanine or tryptophan. D genes are given only for firm matches. Some rows mark clone size as missing; the rest say once, few, many or name a class of expanded clone.

clone_size: few
d_call: -
v_call: TRBV28
cdr3_length: 12
j_call: TRBJ1-1
cdr3_nt: TGTGCCAGCAGTTTACAGGACACTGAAGCTTTCTTT
cdr3_aa: CASSLQDTEAFF

clone_size: -
d_call: -
v_call: TRBV10-3
cdr3_length: 14
j_call: TRBJ2-3
cdr3_nt: TGTGCCATCAGTGATCCGGGGAGCACAGATACGCAGTATTTT
cdr3_aa: CAISDPGSTDTQYF

clone_size: -
d_call: -
v_call: TRBV7-9
cdr3_length: 15
j_call: TRBJ2-2
cdr3_nt: TGTGCCAGCAGCTTAGCGCAACAGGTGGTCGGGGAGCTGTTTTTT
cdr3_aa: CASSLAQQVVGELFF

clone_size: -
d_call: -
v_call: TRBV30
cdr3_length: 15
j_call: TRBJ2-7
cdr3_nt: TGTGCCTGGACCCTGGGGGCCAGTGGGTCCTACGAGCAGTACTTC
cdr3_aa: CAWTLGASGSYEQYF

clone_size: -
d_call: TRBD1
v_call: TRBV10-3
cdr3_length: 12
j_call: TRBJ2-7
cdr3_nt: TGTGCCATCAGGGGGACAGACTACGAGCAGTACTTC
cdr3_aa: CAIRGTDYEQYF

clone_size: -
d_call: TRBD1
v_call: TRBV11-2
cdr3_length: 18
j_call: TRBJ2-1
cdr3_nt: TGTGCCAGCAGCTTAGCGCGGGGGACAGGGTTCCCTAACAATGAGCAGTTCTTC
cdr3_aa: CASSLARGTGFPNNEQFF

clone_size: -
d_call: -
v_call: TRBV18
cdr3_length: 14
j_call: TRBJ2-1
cdr3_nt: TGTGCCAGCTCACCATTGGGGGGAGACGATGAGCAGTTCTTC
cdr3_aa: CASSPLGGDDEQFF

clone_size: -
d_call: -
v_call: TRBV28
cdr3_length: 13
j_call: TRBJ1-1
cdr3_nt: TGTGCCAGCAGTTTGCTGGGGAACACTGAAGCTTTCTTT
cdr3_aa: CASSLLGNTEAFF

clone_size: -
d_call: -
v_call: TRBV5-1
cdr3_length: 16
j_call: TRBJ1-4
cdr3_nt: TGCGCCAGCAGCCCGACGCCGGGGGTAGGGAATGAAAAACTGTTTTTT
cdr3_aa: CASSPTPGVGNEKLFF

clone_size: -
d_call: TRBD2
v_call: TRBV5-4
cdr3_length: 16
j_call: TRBJ2-1
cdr3_nt: TGTGCCAGCAGCTCTTTAGCGGGAAGCTCCTACAATGAGCAGTTCTTC
cdr3_aa: CASSSLAGSSYNEQFF

clone_size: few
d_call: TRBD1
v_call: TRBV10-2
cdr3_length: 13
j_call: TRBJ1-2
cdr3_nt: TGCGCCAGCAGTATTGACAGGGTCTATGGCTACACCTTC
cdr3_aa: CASSIDRVYGYTF

clone_size: -
d_call: -
v_call: TRBV5-4
cdr3_length: 14
j_call: TRBJ2-3
cdr3_nt: TGTGCCAGCAGCTTAGGACGGGAGCTGGATACGCAGTATTTT
cdr3_aa: CASSLGRELDTQYF

clone_size: -
d_call: TRBD1
v_call: TRBV15
cdr3_length: 19
j_call: TRBJ2-3
cdr3_nt: TGTGCCACCAGCAGAGGAAGGGGGACAGGGGGCATAGTAACAGATACGCAGTATTTT
cdr3_aa: CATSRGRGTGGIVTDTQYF

clone_size: -
d_call: -
v_call: TRBV5-3
cdr3_length: 16
j_call: TRBJ1-1
cdr3_nt: TGTGCCAGAAGCACCTCAAGGGACCAGCAAAAGCCTGAAGCTTTCTTT
cdr3_aa: CARSTSRDQQKPEAFF

clone_size: -
d_call: TRBD2
v_call: TRBV28
cdr3_length: 20
j_call: TRBJ2-3
cdr3_nt: TGTGCCAGCAGTTTCCCTCCCCTCAGTCCTAGCGGTAGAAGCACAGATACGCAGTATTTT
cdr3_aa: CASSFPPLSPSGRSTDTQYF

clone_size: -
d_call: TRBD1
v_call: TRBV6-6
cdr3_length: 15
j_call: TRBJ2-6
cdr3_nt: TGTGCCAGCAGAACAGGGGGCTCTGGGGCCAACGTCCTGACTTTC
cdr3_aa: CASRTGGSGANVLTF

clone_size: -
d_call: TRBD1
v_call: TRBV10-3
cdr3_length: 15
j_call: TRBJ1-6
cdr3_nt: TGTGCCATCAGTGGGGGACAGGGGGCGAATTCACCCCTCCACTTT
cdr3_aa: CAISGGQGANSPLHF

clone_size: -
d_call: -
v_call: TRBV30
cdr3_length: 14
j_call: TRBJ1-1
cdr3_nt: TGTGCCTGGAAAGACGACTTGATGAACACTGAAGCTTTCTTT
cdr3_aa: CAWKDDLMNTEAFF

clone_size: -
d_call: -
v_call: TRBV5-1
cdr3_length: 16
j_call: TRBJ1-3
cdr3_nt: TGCGCCAGCAGCTTGGCCGGTGCAGGGTTTGGAAACACCATATATTTT
cdr3_aa: CASSLAGAGFGNTIYF

clone_size: -
d_call: -
v_call: TRBV29-1
cdr3_length: 11
j_call: TRBJ1-1
cdr3_nt: TGCAGCGTTGGAACAGGTTTTGAAGCTTTCTTT
cdr3_aa: CSVGTGFEAFF

clone_size: -
d_call: TRBD1
v_call: TRBV19
cdr3_length: 15
j_call: TRBJ2-1
cdr3_nt: TGTGCCAGTAGTCGGTTCGGGCAGGGGGAAAATGAGCAGTTCTTC
cdr3_aa: CASSRFGQGENEQFF

clone_size: -
d_call: TRBD2
v_call: TRBV5-4
cdr3_length: 13
j_call: TRBJ2-7
cdr3_nt: TGTGCCAGCAGCTTTAGCGGGAGGGAGGAGCAGTACTTC
cdr3_aa: CASSFSGREEQYF

clone_size: once
d_call: TRBD2
v_call: TRBV2
cdr3_length: 14
j_call: TRBJ2-5
cdr3_nt: TGTGCCTCCCGGGGGGGGCTAGCGGGAGAGACCCAGTACTTC
cdr3_aa: CASRGGLAGETQYF

clone_size: -
d_call: -
v_call: TRBV19
cdr3_length: 14
j_call: TRBJ2-7
cdr3_nt: TGTGCCAGTAGTCCTGGGGGCGGTGACTACGAGCAGTACTTC
cdr3_aa: CASSPGGGDYEQYF

clone_size: -
d_call: -
v_call: TRBV30
cdr3_length: 15
j_call: TRBJ2-5
cdr3_nt: TGTGCCTGGAGTTCCCCGACACCTTACCAAGAGACCCAGTACTTC
cdr3_aa: CAWSSPTPYQETQYF

clone_size: -
d_call: -
v_call: TRBV5-4
cdr3_length: 15
j_call: TRBJ1-4
cdr3_nt: TGTGCCAGCAGCAAGGGCGGCGAGGACGTTGAAAAACTGTTTTTT
cdr3_aa: CASSKGGEDVEKLFF

clone_size: -
d_call: TRBD1
v_call: TRBV27
cdr3_length: 13
j_call: TRBJ2-1
cdr3_nt: TGTGCCACCCACTCCAGGGGGTACAATGAGCAGTTCTTC
cdr3_aa: CATHSRGYNEQFF